The rows below give T cell receptor beta chains drawn from one sample of a study of cytomegalovirus exposure and HLA in healthy donors. Measured with immunoSEQ multiplex PCR; TCRdb has only the in-frame clones, and not every one. Recorded here are approximately 110,000 clones; the top ten clones represent roughly 6.6%. Material: PBMCs. These receptors were taken from a middle-aged man in good health and CMV-seropositive. The CDR3 runs from the conserved cysteine through the conserved F or W. Fields, in order: CDR3 DNA, CDR3 protein, V gene, J gene, D gene. A D gene is named only where the DNA matches it firmly.

CDR3nt: TGTGGCGGGGGCTACGAGCAGTACTTC
CDR3aa: CGGGYEQYF
v_gene: TRBV10-3
j_gene: TRBJ2-7
d_gene: TRBD2

CDR3nt: TGCGCCAGCAGCTTGATGTCTTACTACGAGCAGTACTTC
CDR3aa: CASSLMSYYEQYF
v_gene: TRBV5-1
j_gene: TRBJ2-7
d_gene: NA

CDR3nt: TGTGCCAGCAGCTTGGCTCCGTTAGTGACCGGGGAGCTGTTTTTT
CDR3aa: CASSLAPLVTGELFF
v_gene: TRBV5-4
j_gene: TRBJ2-2
d_gene: NA

CDR3nt: TGTGCCAGCAGCGAGGAATGGGGCGTTAGAGGCTACACCTTC
CDR3aa: CASSEEWGVRGYTF
v_gene: TRBV2
j_gene: TRBJ1-2
d_gene: NA

CDR3nt: TGTGCCAGCAGCCAAGTTTCAGGCAGGGAATGGACCCAGTACTTC
CDR3aa: CASSQVSGREWTQYF
v_gene: TRBV14
j_gene: TRBJ2-5
d_gene: NA

CDR3nt: TGTGCCAGCAGTGAAACGCCGGGAGAAAGAAGATCACCCCTCCACTTT
CDR3aa: CASSETPGERRSPLHF
v_gene: TRBV6-1
j_gene: TRBJ1-6
d_gene: NA

CDR3nt: TGTGCCAGCACGCCCATGACAGGGAACGGCTACGAGCAGTACTTC
CDR3aa: CASTPMTGNGYEQYF
v_gene: TRBV21-1
j_gene: TRBJ2-7
d_gene: NA

CDR3nt: TGTGCCAGCAGTTCCCCCGGGACAGGGAAGGTGACCCAGTACTTC
CDR3aa: CASSSPGTGKVTQYF
v_gene: TRBV28
j_gene: TRBJ2-5
d_gene: TRBD1

CDR3nt: TGCGCCAGCAGTGATTCCGGGGTTGAGCAGACCCAGTACTTC
CDR3aa: CASSDSGVEQTQYF
v_gene: TRBV10-1
j_gene: TRBJ2-5
d_gene: NA

CDR3nt: TGTGCCAGCAGTTTAAGGCAGGGCTCTGGAAACACCATATATTTT
CDR3aa: CASSLRQGSGNTIYF
v_gene: TRBV27
j_gene: TRBJ1-3
d_gene: NA

CDR3nt: TGTGCCAGCAGCCGGACAGGGGACTCCTACGAGCAGTACTTC
CDR3aa: CASSRTGDSYEQYF
v_gene: TRBV14
j_gene: TRBJ2-7
d_gene: TRBD1

CDR3nt: TGTGCCAGCAGCCTCGGGGGGACCGAGCAGTACTTC
CDR3aa: CASSLGGTEQYF
v_gene: TRBV7-9
j_gene: TRBJ2-7
d_gene: TRBD2

CDR3nt: TGTGCCAGCAGCAGAGTCATAGGGGGCGAGCAGTACTTC
CDR3aa: CASSRVIGGEQYF
v_gene: TRBV7-2
j_gene: TRBJ2-7
d_gene: NA

CDR3nt: TGTGCCATCTGGACTAGCGGCCCACGAACGAGCTCCTACAATGAGCAGTTCTTC
CDR3aa: CAIWTSGPRTSSYNEQFF
v_gene: TRBV10-3
j_gene: TRBJ2-1
d_gene: TRBD2

CDR3nt: TGTGCCAGCAGCTTGGCACAGGTTGGGACTTACGAGCAGTACTTC
CDR3aa: CASSLAQVGTYEQYF
v_gene: TRBV5-4
j_gene: TRBJ2-7
d_gene: NA

CDR3nt: TGTGCCATCAGCCTCTACCGAGCTAGCACAGATACGCAGTATTTT
CDR3aa: CAISLYRASTDTQYF
v_gene: TRBV10-3
j_gene: TRBJ2-3
d_gene: NA

CDR3nt: TGCGCCAGCAGCTTTCAGGGCAGGGGTTCGGACGAGCAGTACTTC
CDR3aa: CASSFQGRGSDEQYF
v_gene: TRBV4-1
j_gene: TRBJ2-7
d_gene: NA

CDR3nt: TGTGCCAGCTCCAAGGGACAGTCGAACTATGGCTACACCTTC
CDR3aa: CASSKGQSNYGYTF
v_gene: TRBV5-6
j_gene: TRBJ1-2
d_gene: TRBD1

CDR3nt: TGTGCCGAGGGCAGGAGGGTCTCCTACAATGAGCAGTTCTTC
CDR3aa: CAEGRRVSYNEQFF
v_gene: TRBV28
j_gene: TRBJ2-1
d_gene: NA

CDR3nt: TGTGCCAGCAGCTTCCTCTCCGGGACAGGGAAACTTGGCTACACCTTC
CDR3aa: CASSFLSGTGKLGYTF
v_gene: TRBV5-6
j_gene: TRBJ1-2
d_gene: TRBD1

CDR3nt: TGTGCCAGCAGTCCCCTGGGGAGCGGGAGCTCCTACGAGCAGTACTTC
CDR3aa: CASSPLGSGSSYEQYF
v_gene: TRBV27
j_gene: TRBJ2-7
d_gene: TRBD2

CDR3nt: TGTGCCAGCAGCCCCCCTCAGGGGACCTACGAGCAGTACTTC
CDR3aa: CASSPPQGTYEQYF
v_gene: TRBV7-9
j_gene: TRBJ2-7
d_gene: NA

CDR3nt: TGTGCCAGCAGTTTGGGGGGGGCCGCCGTCCAAGCTTTCTTT
CDR3aa: CASSLGGAAVQAFF
v_gene: TRBV28
j_gene: TRBJ1-1
d_gene: NA

CDR3nt: TGTGCCAGCAGTGAATTCGAGCGGATCAGCTCCTACGAGCAGTACTTC
CDR3aa: CASSEFERISSYEQYF
v_gene: TRBV6-1
j_gene: TRBJ2-7
d_gene: NA

CDR3nt: TGCAGCGTTGAACCCCCGGACAGGTATCTCAATGAGCAGTTCTTC
CDR3aa: CSVEPPDRYLNEQFF
v_gene: TRBV29-1
j_gene: TRBJ2-1
d_gene: TRBD1

CDR3nt: TGTGCCAGCAGTCCCGGGACAGGCGGAATGGGCACTGAAGCTTTCTTT
CDR3aa: CASSPGTGGMGTEAFF
v_gene: TRBV27
j_gene: TRBJ1-1
d_gene: TRBD1

CDR3nt: TGCGCCAGCAGCTTGGACGGCGGGACAGGGAAGAACTATGGCTACACCTTC
CDR3aa: CASSLDGGTGKNYGYTF
v_gene: TRBV5-1
j_gene: TRBJ1-2
d_gene: TRBD1

CDR3nt: TGCAGCGTTGAAGGATTGGGGACTAGCGGACCGCAGTACTTC
CDR3aa: CSVEGLGTSGPQYF
v_gene: TRBV29-1
j_gene: TRBJ2-7
d_gene: TRBD2